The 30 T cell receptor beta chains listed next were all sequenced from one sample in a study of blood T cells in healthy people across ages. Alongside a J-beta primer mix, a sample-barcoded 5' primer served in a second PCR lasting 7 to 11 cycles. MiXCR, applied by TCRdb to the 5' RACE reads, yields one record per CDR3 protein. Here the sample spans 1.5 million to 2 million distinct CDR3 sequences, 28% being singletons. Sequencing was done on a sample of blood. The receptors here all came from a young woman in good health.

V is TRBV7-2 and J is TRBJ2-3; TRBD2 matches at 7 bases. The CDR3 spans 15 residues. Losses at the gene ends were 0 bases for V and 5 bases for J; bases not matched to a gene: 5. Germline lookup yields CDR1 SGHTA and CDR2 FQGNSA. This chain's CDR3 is CASSLARGSGDTQYF. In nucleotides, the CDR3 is TGTGCCAGCAGCTTAGCGCGGGGGTCGGGAGATACGCAGTATTTT.

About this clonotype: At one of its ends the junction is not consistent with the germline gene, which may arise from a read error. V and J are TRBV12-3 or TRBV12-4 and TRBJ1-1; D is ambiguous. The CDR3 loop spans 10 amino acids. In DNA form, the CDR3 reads TGTGCCTGCAGTTCCGAAGTGGCTTTCTTT. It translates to CACSSEVAFF.

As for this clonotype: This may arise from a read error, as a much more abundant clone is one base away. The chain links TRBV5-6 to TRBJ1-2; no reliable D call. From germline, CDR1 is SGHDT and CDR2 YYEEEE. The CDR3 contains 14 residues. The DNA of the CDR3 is TGTGCCGGCAGCTTATATGGTCCTAACTATGGCTACACCTTC. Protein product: CAGSLYGPNYGYTF.

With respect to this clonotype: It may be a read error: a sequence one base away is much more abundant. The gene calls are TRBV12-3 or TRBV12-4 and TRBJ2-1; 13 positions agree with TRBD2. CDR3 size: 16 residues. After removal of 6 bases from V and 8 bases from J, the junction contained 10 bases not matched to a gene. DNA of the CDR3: TGTGCCAGCAGCCCCCCGGGACTAGCGGGGTGGGATGAGCAGTTCTTC. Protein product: CASSPPGLAGWDEQFF.

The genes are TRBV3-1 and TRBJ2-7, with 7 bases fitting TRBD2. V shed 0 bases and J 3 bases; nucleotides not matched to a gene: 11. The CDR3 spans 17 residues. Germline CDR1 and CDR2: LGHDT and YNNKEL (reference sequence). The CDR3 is CASSQDEGGLVCYEQYF. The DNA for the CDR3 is TGTGCCAGCAGCCAAGATGAGGGAGGACTAGTATGCTACGAGCAGTACTTC.

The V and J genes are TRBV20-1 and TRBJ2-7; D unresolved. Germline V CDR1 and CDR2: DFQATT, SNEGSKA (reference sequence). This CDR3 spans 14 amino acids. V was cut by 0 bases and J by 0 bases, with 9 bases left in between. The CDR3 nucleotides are TGCAGTGCTAGAGATCTTTTAAGCTCCTACGAGCAGTACTTC. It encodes CSARDLLSSYEQYF.

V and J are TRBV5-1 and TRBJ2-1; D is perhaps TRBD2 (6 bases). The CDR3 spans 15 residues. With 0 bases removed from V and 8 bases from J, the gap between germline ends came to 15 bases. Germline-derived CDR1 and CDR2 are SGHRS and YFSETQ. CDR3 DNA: TGCGCCAGCAGCTTGGCGAAATTCGGCGGGGATGAGCAGTTCTTC. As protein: CASSLAKFGGDEQFF.

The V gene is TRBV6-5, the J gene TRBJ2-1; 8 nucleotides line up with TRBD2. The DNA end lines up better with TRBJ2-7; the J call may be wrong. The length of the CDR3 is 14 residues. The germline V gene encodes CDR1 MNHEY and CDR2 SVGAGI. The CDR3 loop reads CATAPSGSYNEQYF. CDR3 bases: TGTGCCACAGCCCCCAGCGGGAGCTACAATGAGCAGTACTTC.

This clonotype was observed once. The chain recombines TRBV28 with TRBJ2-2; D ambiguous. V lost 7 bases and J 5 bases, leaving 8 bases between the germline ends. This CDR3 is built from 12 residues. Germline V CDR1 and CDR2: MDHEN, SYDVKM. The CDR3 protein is CASKGPTGELFF. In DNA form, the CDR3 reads TGTGCCAGCAAAGGACCAACCGGGGAGCTGTTTTTT.

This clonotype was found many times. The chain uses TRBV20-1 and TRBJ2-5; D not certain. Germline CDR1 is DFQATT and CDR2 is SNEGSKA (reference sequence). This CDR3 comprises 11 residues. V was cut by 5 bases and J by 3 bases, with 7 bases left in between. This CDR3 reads CSAGIEETQYF. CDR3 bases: TGCAGTGCTGGGATAGAAGAGACCCAGTACTTC.

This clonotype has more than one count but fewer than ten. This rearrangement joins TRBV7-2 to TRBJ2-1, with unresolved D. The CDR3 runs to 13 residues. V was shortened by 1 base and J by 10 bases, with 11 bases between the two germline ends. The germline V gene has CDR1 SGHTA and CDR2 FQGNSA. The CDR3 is CASSLVGPGEQFF. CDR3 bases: TGTGCCAGCAGCTTAGTCGGCCCCGGGGAGCAGTTCTTC.

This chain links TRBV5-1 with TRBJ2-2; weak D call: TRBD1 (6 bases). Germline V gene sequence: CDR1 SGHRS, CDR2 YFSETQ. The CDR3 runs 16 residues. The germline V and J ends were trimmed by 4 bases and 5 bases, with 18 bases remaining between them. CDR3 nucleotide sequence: TGCGCCAGCAGCCCATGGACGGGGACATCAACCGGGGAGCTGTTTTTT. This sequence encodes CASSPWTGTSTGELFF.

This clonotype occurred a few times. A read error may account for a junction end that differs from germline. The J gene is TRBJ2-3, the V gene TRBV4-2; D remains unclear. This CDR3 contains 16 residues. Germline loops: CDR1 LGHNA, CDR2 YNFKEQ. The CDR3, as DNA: TGCGCCAGCAGCCAAGACTTGTCTTCTAGCACAGATACGCAGTATTTT. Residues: CASSQDLSSSTDTQYF.

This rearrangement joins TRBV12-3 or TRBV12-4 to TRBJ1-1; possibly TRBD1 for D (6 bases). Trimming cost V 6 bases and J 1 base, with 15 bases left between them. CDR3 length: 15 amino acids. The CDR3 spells CASRYHTGKNTEAFF. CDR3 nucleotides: TGTGCCAGCAGGTATCACACAGGGAAGAACACTGAAGCTTTCTTT.

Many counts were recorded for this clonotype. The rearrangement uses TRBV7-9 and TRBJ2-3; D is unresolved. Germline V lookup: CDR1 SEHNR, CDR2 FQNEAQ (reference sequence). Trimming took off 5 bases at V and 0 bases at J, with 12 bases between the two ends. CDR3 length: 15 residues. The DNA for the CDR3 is TGTGCCAGCAGCCCTCCCGTTCCTAGCACAGATACGCAGTATTTT. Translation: CASSPPVPSTDTQYF.

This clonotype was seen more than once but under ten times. This chain's CDR3 is CSASSGLTNEKLFF. Here the CDR3 DNA reads TGCAGTGCTAGTTCTGGCCTGACTAATGAAAAACTGTTTTTT. V gene TRBV20-1 combines with J gene TRBJ1-4; D remains ambiguous. CDR3 size: 14 residues. V was trimmed by 3 bases and J by 2 bases, leaving 10 bases between them. Germline assignment: CDR1 DFQATT and CDR2 SNEGSKA (reference sequence).

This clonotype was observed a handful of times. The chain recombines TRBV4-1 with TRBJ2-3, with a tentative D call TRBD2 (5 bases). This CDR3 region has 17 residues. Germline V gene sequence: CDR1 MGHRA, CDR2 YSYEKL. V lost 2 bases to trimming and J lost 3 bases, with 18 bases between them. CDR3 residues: CASSQSIVERATDTQYF. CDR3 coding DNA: TGCGCCAGCAGCCAAAGTATAGTTGAGAGGGCGACAGATACGCAGTATTTT.

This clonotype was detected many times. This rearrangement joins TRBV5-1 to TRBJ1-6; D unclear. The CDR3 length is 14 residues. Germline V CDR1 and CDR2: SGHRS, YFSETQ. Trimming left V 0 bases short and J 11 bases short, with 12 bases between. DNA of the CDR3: TGCGCCAGCAGCTTGGAAGAGGGAGGGACACCCCTCCACTTT. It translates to CASSLEEGGTPLHF. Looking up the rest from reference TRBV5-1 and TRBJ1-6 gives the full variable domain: KAGVTQTPRYLIKTRGQQVTLSCSPISGHRSVSWYQQTPGQGLQFLFEYFSETQRNKGNFPGRFSGRQFSNSRSEMNVSTLELGDSALYLCASSLEEGGTPLHFGNGTRLTVT.

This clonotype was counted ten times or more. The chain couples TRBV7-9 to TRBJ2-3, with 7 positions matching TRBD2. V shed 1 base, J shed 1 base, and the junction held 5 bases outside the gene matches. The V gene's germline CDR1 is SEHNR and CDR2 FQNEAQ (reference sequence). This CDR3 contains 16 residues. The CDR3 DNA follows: TGTGCCAGCAGCTTAGGTCTAGCGGAAGGCACAGATACGCAGTATTTT. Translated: CASSLGLAEGTDTQYF.

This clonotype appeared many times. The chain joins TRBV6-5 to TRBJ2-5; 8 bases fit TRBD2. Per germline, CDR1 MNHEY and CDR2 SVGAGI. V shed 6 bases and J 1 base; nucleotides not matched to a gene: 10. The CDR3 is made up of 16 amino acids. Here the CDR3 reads CASSRGGISTQETQYF. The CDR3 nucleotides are TGTGCCAGCAGCCGCGGGGGGATATCGACCCAAGAGACCCAGTACTTC.

The CDR3 spells CASSPRPLEQYF. Written as DNA, the CDR3 is TGTGCCAGCAGCCCAAGGCCTCTCGAGCAGTACTTC. The chain couples TRBV7-9 to TRBJ2-7; no clear D. V was shortened by 5 bases and J by 6 bases, with 11 bases between the two germline ends. Germline assignment: CDR1 SEHNR and CDR2 FQNEAQ (reference sequence). The CDR3 runs 12 residues.

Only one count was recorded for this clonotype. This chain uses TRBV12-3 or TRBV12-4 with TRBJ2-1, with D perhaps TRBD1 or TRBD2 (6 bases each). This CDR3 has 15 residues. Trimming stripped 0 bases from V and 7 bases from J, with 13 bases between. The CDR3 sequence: CASSLASGGWNEQFF. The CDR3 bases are TGTGCCAGCAGTTTAGCGTCCGGGGGCTGGAATGAGCAGTTCTTC.

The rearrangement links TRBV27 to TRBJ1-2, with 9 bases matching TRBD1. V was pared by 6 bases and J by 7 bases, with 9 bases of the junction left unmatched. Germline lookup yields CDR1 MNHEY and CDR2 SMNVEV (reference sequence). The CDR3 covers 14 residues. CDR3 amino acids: CASREGTGWGGYTF. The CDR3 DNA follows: TGTGCCAGCAGAGAAGGGACAGGGTGGGGTGGCTACACCTTC.

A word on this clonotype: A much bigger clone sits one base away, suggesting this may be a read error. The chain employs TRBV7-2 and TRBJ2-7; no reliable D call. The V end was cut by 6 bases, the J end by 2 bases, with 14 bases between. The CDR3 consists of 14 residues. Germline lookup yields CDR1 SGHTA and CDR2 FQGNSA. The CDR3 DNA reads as TGTGCCAGCAGTCCGCTTATAGGACCCTACGAGCAGTACTTC. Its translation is CASSPLIGPYEQYF.

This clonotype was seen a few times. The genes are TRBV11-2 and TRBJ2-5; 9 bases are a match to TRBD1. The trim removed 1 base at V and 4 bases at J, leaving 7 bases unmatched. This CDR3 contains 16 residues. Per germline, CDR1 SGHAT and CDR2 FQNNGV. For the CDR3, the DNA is TGTGCCAGCAGCTTAGCGGGGACAGGGTCGTCAGAGACCCAGTACTTC. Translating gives CASSLAGTGSSETQYF.

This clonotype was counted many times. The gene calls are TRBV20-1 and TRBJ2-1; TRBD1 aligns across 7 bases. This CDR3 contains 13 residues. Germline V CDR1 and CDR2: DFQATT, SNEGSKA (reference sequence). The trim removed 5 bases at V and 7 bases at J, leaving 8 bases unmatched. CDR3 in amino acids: CSAAPPGQNEQFF. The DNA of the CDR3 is TGCAGTGCTGCGCCCCCGGGACAGAATGAGCAGTTCTTC.

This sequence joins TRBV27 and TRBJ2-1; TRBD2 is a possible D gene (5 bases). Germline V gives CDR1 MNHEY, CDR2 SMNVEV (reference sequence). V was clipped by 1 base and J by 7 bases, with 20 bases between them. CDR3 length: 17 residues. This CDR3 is CASSLFTSVVRPNEQFF. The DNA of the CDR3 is TGTGCCAGCAGTTTATTTACTAGTGTAGTACGTCCAAATGAGCAGTTCTTC.

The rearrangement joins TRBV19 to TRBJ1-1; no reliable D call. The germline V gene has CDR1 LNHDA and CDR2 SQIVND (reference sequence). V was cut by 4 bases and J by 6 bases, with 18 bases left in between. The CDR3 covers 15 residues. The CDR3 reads CASSRIDEGNPEAFF. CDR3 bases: TGTGCCAGTAGTAGGATTGACGAGGGAAACCCTGAAGCTTTCTTT.

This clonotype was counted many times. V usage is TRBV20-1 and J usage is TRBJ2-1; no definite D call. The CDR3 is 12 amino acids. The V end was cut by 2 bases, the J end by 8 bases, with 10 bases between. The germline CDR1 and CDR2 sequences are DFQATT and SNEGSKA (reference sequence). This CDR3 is CSARTDVDEQFF. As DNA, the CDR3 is TGCAGTGCTAGAACTGACGTGGATGAGCAGTTCTTC.

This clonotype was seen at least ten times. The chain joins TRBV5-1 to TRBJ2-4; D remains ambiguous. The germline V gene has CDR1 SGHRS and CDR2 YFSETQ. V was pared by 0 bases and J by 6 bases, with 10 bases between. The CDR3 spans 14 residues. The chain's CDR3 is CASSLGNDGNIQYF. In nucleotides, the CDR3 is TGCGCCAGCAGCTTGGGCAACGACGGAAACATTCAGTACTTC.